This TCR beta chain emerged from a study of T cells in women clearing cervical HPV infection. Study context: Cases were women with histologically confirmed HPV16-related CIN3 or worse, including a couple of invasive cancers. Study-wide findings and caveats: Repertoire richness, not evenness, was significantly elevated in CIN3+ cases versus controls.

TCRdb keeps only in-frame clones here, not all; method: immunoSEQ multiplex PCR. The repertoire table contains approximately 38,000 clones. From germline, CDR1 is KGHSH and CDR2 LQKENI. The CDR3 extends over 16 amino acids. The V and J ends lost 6 bases and 3 bases, in that order; junction bases with no gene match: 11. As regards this clone: The antigen remains undetermined. The read ends 3 residues early relative to the CDR3; the germline J gene fills the gap.

The sample comprised blood buffy coat. The source of this sequence is a woman between 18 and 75 years old with a cervical HPV16 infection that either progressed to CIN3+ or cleared (not recorded which). V usage is TRBV18 and J usage is TRBJ1-5, with 7 bases lining up with TRBD1. CDR3 region: CASSRQGGADNQPQHF. The DNA read from the CDR3 is TGTGCCAGCTCCCGACAGGGAGGAGCGGACAATCAGCCC.